A single TCR beta chain is shown here with its context. These data come from a study of blood T cell repertoires in COVID-19. About the study: COVID-19 samples, acute and convalescent, were from the United States, Italy and Spain.

The ends lost 2 bases at V and 1 base at J; junction bases unmatched: 4. Per the germline V gene, CDR1 is SGHDN and CDR2 is FVKESK. The CDR3 extends over 15 amino acids. Original data processing: Quantification of nucleated cells was approximated via reference gene primer amplification. The protocol was immunoSEQ multiplex PCR, while the TCRdb copy is restricted to in-frame clones and leaves out a portion. The DNA gave D and trimming, while V, J and clone size come from that table. The sample lists about 190,000 clones; approximately 80% were seen once. Sequenced material: peripheral blood. The V gene is TRBV14, the J gene TRBJ1-1, with TRBD1 matching 7 bases. The source of this sequence is a man over 45 who had recovered from COVID-19. CDR3: CASSQTRQGNTEAFF. The CDR3 DNA is TGTGCCAGCAGCCAAACCAGACAGGGGAACACTGAAGCTTTCTTT.